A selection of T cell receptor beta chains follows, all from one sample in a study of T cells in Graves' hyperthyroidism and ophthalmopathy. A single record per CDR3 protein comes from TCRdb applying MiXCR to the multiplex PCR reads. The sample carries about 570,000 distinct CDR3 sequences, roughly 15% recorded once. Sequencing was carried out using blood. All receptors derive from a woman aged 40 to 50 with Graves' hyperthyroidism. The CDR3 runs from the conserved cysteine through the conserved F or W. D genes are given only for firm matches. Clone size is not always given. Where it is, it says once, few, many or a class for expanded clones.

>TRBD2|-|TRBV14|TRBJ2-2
CASSLLAVGTGELFF
TGTGCCAGCAGCCTACTAGCGGTAGGCACCGGGGAGCTGTTTTTT
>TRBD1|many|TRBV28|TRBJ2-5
CASSSTLLTGELKTQYF
TGTGCCAGCAGTTCAACCCTACTGACAGGGGAACTAAAGACCCAGTACTTC
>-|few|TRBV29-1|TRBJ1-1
CSVDGDPSQGPNVAFF
TGCAGCGTTGACGGAGATCCTTCGCAGGGCCCAAATGTGGCTTTCTTT
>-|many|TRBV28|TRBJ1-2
CASTPDLDRTYGYTF
TGTGCCAGCACCCCGGACTTAGACAGGACCTATGGCTACACCTTC
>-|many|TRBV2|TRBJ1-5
CASTTDRFDQPQHF
TGTGCCAGCACCACCGACAGGTTTGATCAGCCCCAGCATTTT
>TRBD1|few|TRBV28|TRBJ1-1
CASSFLRGADTEAFF
TGTGCCAGCAGTTTCCTCAGGGGGGCGGACACTGAAGCTTTCTTT
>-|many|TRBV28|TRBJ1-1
CASRGLTEAFF
TGTGCCAGCAGGGGGCTCACTGAAGCTTTCTTT
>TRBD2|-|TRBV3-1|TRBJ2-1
CASSLDPGLAGGTLYNEQFF
TGTGCCAGCAGCCTAGATCCGGGACTAGCGGGAGGCACGCTCTACAATGAGCAGTTCTTC
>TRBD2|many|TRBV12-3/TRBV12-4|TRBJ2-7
CASSGWLGGYEQYF
TGTGCCAGCAGTGGTTGGCTGGGAGGGTACGAGCAGTACTTC
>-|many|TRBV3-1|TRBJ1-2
CASSQGSNYGYTF
TGTGCCAGCAGCCAAGGGAGTAACTATGGCTACACCTTC
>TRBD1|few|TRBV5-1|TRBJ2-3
CASSFTRDRNTDTQYF
TGCGCCAGCAGCTTCACCCGGGACAGGAACACAGATACGCAGTATTTT
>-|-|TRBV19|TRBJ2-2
CASSIPRRNTGELFF
TGTGCCAGTAGTATCCCCAGGCGGAACACCGGGGAGCTGTTTTTT
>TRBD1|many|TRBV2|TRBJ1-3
CASSEGTGNSGNTIYF
TGTGCCAGCAGTGAAGGGACAGGGAACTCTGGAAACACCATATATTTT
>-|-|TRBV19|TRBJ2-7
CASSNLASGTPYEQYF
TGTGCCAGTAGTAACCTAGCCAGTGGGACCCCCTACGAGCAGTACTTC
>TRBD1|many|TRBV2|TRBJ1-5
CASSRDRVGLQPQHF
TGTGCCAGCAGTCGGGACAGGGTTGGGTTGCAGCCCCAGCATTTT
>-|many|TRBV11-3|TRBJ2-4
CASSLDVQNIQYF
TGTGCCAGCAGCCTAGACGTCCAAAACATTCAGTACTTC
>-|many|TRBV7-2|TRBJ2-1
CASSSIAHSYNEQFF
TGTGCCAGCAGCTCCATAGCGCACTCCTACAATGAGCAGTTCTTC
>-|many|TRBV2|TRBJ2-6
CATRAAGANVLTF
TGTGCCACGCGAGCCGCTGGGGCCAACGTCCTGACTTTC
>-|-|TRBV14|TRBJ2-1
CASSQEPRTEQFF
TGTGCCAGCAGCCAAGAGCCTCGGACTGAGCAGTTCTTC
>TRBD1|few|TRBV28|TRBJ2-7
CASSSLQGIGYEQYF
TGTGCCAGCAGTTCCCTACAGGGGATAGGCTACGAGCAGTACTTC
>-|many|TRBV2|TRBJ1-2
CASREEGGYTF
TGTGCCAGCAGGGAGGAGGGAGGCTACACCTTC
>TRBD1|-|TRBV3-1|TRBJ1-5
CASSPNDRVGGQPQHF
TGTGCCAGCAGCCCCAACGACAGGGTAGGAGGTCAGCCCCAGCATTTT
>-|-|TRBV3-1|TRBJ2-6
CASSQAVSANVLTF
TGTGCCAGCAGCCAAGCGGTGTCGGCCAACGTCCTGACTTTC
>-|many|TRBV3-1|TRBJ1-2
CASSQLAGGPYGYTF
TGTGCCAGCAGCCAACTGGCGGGGGGCCCCTATGGCTACACCTTC
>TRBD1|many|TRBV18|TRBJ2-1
CASSPPGTANNEQFF
TGTGCCAGCTCACCTCCCGGGACAGCAAACAATGAGCAGTTCTTC
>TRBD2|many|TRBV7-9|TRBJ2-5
CASNLAGAAQETQYF
TGTGCCAGCAACCTAGCGGGAGCGGCGCAAGAGACCCAGTACTTC
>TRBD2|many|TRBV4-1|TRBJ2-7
CASSQGPGTSGTYEQYF
TGCGCCAGCAGCCAAGGGCCCGGGACTAGCGGGACCTACGAGCAGTACTTC
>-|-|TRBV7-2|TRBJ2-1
CASSLTWFEQFF
TGTGCCAGCAGCCTAACCTGGTTCGAGCAGTTCTTC
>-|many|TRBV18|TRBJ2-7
CASSPVEGAYEQYF
TGTGCCAGCTCACCAGTAGAAGGGGCCTACGAGCAGTACTTC
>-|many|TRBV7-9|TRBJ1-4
CASSLDVGLPSEKLFF
TGTGCCAGCAGCTTAGATGTGGGACTGCCCAGCGAAAAACTGTTTTTT
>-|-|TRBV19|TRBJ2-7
CASSKQGGTYEQYF
TGTGCCAGTTCGAAACAGGGGGGGACCTACGAGCAGTACTTC
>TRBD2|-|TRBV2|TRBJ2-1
CASGMGLANFF
TGTGCCAGCGGGATGGGACTAGCAAATTTCTTC
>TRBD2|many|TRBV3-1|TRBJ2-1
CASSQDRLGTSGIRLPNEQFF
TGTGCCAGCAGCCAAGACCGCCTCGGGACTAGCGGGATCCGACTGCCCAATGAGCAGTTCTTC
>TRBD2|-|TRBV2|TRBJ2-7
CASKGLAYEQYF
TGTGCCAGCAAAGGACTAGCCTACGAGCAGTACTTC
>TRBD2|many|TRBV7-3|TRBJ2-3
CASSRGTSGRAGTDTQYF
TGTGCCAGCAGCCGCGGGACTAGCGGGAGGGCCGGCACAGATACGCAGTATTTT
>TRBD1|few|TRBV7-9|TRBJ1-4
CASSSGDRANEKLFF
TGTGCCAGCAGCTCCGGGGACAGGGCGAATGAAAAACTGTTTTTT
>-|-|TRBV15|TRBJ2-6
CATSRPGVVGANVLTF
TGTGCCACCAGCAGACCCGGGGTGGTTGGGGCCAACGTCCTGACTTTC
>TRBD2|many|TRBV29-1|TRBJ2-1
CSVVAGLAGGPSYNEQFF
TGCAGCGTTGTTGCGGGACTAGCGGGAGGGCCGTCCTACAATGAGCAGTTCTTC
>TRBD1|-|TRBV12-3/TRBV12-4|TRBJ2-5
CASSHHGTAEETQYF
TGTGCCAGCAGCCACCACGGGACAGCAGAAGAGACCCAGTACTTC
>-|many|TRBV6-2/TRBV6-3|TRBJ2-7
CASSPRGLSYEQYF
TGTGCCAGCAGTCCCCGGGGGCTATCCTACGAGCAGTACTTC
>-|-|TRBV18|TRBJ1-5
CASSPAAGASSNQPQHF
TGTGCCAGCTCACCAGCGGCAGGGGCTAGTAGCAATCAGCCCCAGCATTTT
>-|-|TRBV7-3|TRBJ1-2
CASSSGAGGVDGYTF
TGTGCCAGCAGCAGCGGGGCGGGGGGCGTTGATGGCTACACCTTC
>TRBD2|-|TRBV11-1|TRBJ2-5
CASSPLGTSGTYQETQYF
TGTGCCAGCAGCCCACTTGGGACTAGCGGGACGTACCAAGAGACCCAGTACTTC
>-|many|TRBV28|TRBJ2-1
CASSLGALIHNEQFF
TGTGCCAGCAGTCTAGGGGCCCTCATCCACAATGAGCAGTTCTTC
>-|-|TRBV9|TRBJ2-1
CASSVAGVNEQFF
TGTGCCAGCAGCGTAGCCGGAGTCAATGAGCAGTTCTTC
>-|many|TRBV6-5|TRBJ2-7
CASSYSEAGYLSYEQYF
TGTGCCAGCAGTTACTCGGAGGCCGGGTACCTCTCCTACGAGCAGTACTTC
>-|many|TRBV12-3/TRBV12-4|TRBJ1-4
CASSLRAGGGKLFF
TGTGCCAGCAGTTTACGGGCCGGGGGCGGAAAACTGTTTTTT
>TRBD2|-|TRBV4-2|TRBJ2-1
CASSQDSGSTYNEQFF
TGTGCCAGCAGCCAGGATAGCGGGAGTACCTACAATGAGCAGTTCTTC
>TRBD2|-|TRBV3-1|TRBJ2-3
CASSLAAGEADTQYF
TGTGCCAGCAGCTTGGCAGCGGGAGAGGCAGATACGCAGTATTTT
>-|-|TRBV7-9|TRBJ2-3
CASSLGVTPSTDTQYF
TGTGCCAGCAGCTTAGGGGTGACCCCTAGCACAGATACGCAGTATTTT
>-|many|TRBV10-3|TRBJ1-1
CAIKLSGDTEAFF
TGTGCCATCAAACTTTCAGGGGACACTGAAGCTTTCTTT
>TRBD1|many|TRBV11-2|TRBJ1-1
CASSSTGGATEAFF
TGTGCCAGCAGCTCGACAGGGGGCGCGACTGAAGCTTTCTTT
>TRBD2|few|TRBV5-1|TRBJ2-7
CASSLASGSPGEQYF
TGCGCCAGCAGCTTGGCTAGCGGGAGCCCGGGCGAGCAGTACTTC